Following are 15 T cell receptor beta chains from one sample sequenced in a study of cytomegalovirus exposure and HLA in healthy donors. The assay was immunoSEQ multiplex PCR, and TCRdb's table has in-frame clones only and misses some. The top ten hold around 15% of the sample, which has more than 45,000 clones, roughly nine tenths seen once. Sequencing was performed on PBMCs. The receptors were gathered from a young woman in good health and CMV-seronegative.

V and J are TRBV29-1 and TRBJ2-2; 10 nucleotides line up with TRBD1. Per the germline V gene, CDR1 is SQVTM and CDR2 is ANQGSEA. Losses at the gene ends were 3 bases for V and 7 bases for J; bases not matched to a gene: 8. The CDR3 spans 15 residues. The CDR3: CSVDGGQGPIGELFF. Here the CDR3 DNA reads TGCAGCGTTGACGGGGGACAGGGGCCAATCGGGGAGCTGTTTTTT.

This rearrangement joins TRBV9 to TRBJ2-3; TRBD2 matches 9 bases. With 0 bases clipped from V and 3 bases from J, the junction kept 5 bases outside the gene matches. Germline V gives CDR1 SGDLS, CDR2 YYNGEE. CDR3 length equals 16 residues. CDR3 DNA: TGTGCCAGCAGCGTAGGTGGCGGGGGGGGGACAGATACGCAGTATTTT. Translating it yields CASSVGGGGGTDTQYF.

The chain is built from TRBV5-4 and TRBJ2-1, with TRBD2 identical over 9 bases. Germline V gene sequence: CDR1 SGHNT, CDR2 YYREEE (reference sequence). Trimming at V came to 4 bases and at J to 2 bases, leaving 7 bases not matched to a gene. The CDR3 has 16 residues. CDR3 nucleotides: TGTGCCAGCAGCATTACAGCGGGGGGAACCTACAATGAGCAGTTCTTC. Amino acid sequence: CASSITAGGTYNEQFF. Full variable domain (missing parts from reference TRBV5-4 and TRBJ2-1): ETGVTQSPTHLIKTRGQQVTLRCSSQSGHNTVSWYQQALGQGPQFIFQYYREEENGRGNFPPRFSGLQFPNYSSELNVNALELDDSALYLCASSITAGGTYNEQFFGPGTRLTVL.

This clone was seen more than once but under ten times. The CDR3 DNA is TGTGCCAGCAGACCTCCAGGGGGAAGGGCCGGGGAGCTGTTTTTT. Its protein is CASRPPGGRAGELFF. The gene calls are TRBV6-5 and TRBJ2-2; 7 bases are a match to TRBD1. V lost 6 bases, J lost 6 bases, and 10 bases stayed unmatched. CDR1 MNHEY and CDR2 SVGAGI come from the germline V gene. This CDR3 spans 15 amino acids.

The chain joins TRBV7-2 to TRBJ2-4, with TRBD2 matching 14 bases. CDR1 and CDR2 (germline): SGHTA, FQGNSA. The CDR3 sequence is 18 residues long. J was trimmed by 1 base and V by 5 bases; bases with no gene match: 7. CDR3 nucleotides: TGTGCCAGCAGCCCGGGACTAGCGGGAGTAGGGGCCAAAAACATTCAGTACTTC. Its translation is CASSPGLAGVGAKNIQYF.

The chain has TRBV5-4 and TRBJ2-3; tentatively, D is TRBD2 (5 bases). Germline lookup yields CDR1 SGHNT and CDR2 YYREEE (reference sequence). This CDR3 is 16 amino acids long. V was trimmed by 3 bases and J by 5 bases, leaving 19 bases between them. DNA of the CDR3: TGTGCCAGCAGCTCGGACCCAAACCATGGAGGAGATACGCAGTATTTT. Its protein product is CASSSDPNHGGDTQYF.

This clone was observed a handful of times. V usage is TRBV29-1 and J usage is TRBJ2-5, with 11 bases matching TRBD1. Germline V gene sequence: CDR1 SQVTM, CDR2 ANQGSEA. V lost 5 bases to trimming and J lost 9 bases; unmatched junction nucleotides: 20. This CDR3 is built from 17 residues. The CDR3 nucleotides read TGCAGCGTTATGGGACAGGGGGTGGCGGGAGCGGGGACGGCCCAGTACTTC. This translates into CSVMGQGVAGAGTAQYF.

This chain uses TRBV5-4 with TRBJ2-5, with 7 nucleotides matching TRBD2. Germline CDR1 and CDR2: SGHNT and YYREEE (reference sequence). The CDR3 length is 14 residues. Trimming removed 0 bases from V and 1 base from J; junction bases left unmatched: 0. The CDR3 bases are TGTGCCAGCAGCTTGGGGACTAGCCAAGAGACCCAGTACTTC. It is translated as CASSLGTSQETQYF.

The CDR3 protein is CASSPPSYGYGYTF. CDR3 nucleotides: TGTGCCAGCTCACCACCATCGTACGGGTATGGCTACACCTTC. The chain uses TRBV18 and TRBJ1-2; the D is unclear. Germline lookup yields CDR1 KGHSH and CDR2 LQKENI. CDR3 length equals 14 residues. Between the trimmed V and J ends, which lost 0 bases and 5 bases, there was a span of 10 bases.

This chain links TRBV2 with TRBJ2-5, with 7 positions matching TRBD1. There are 16 residues in the CDR3. Germline V CDR1 and CDR2: SNHLY, FYNNEI. V lost 3 bases and J lost 4; bases outside the gene matches: 11. CDR3 sequence reads: CASSDLGQLRGETQYF. CDR3 in DNA: TGTGCCAGCAGTGACTTGGGACAGCTACGGGGAGAGACCCAGTACTTC.

This clone is a singleton in its sample. The V call is TRBV10-2, the J call TRBJ1-6, with 8 bases matching TRBD1. The junction had 8 bases not matched to a gene; V was cut back by 10 bases and J by 9 bases. The CDR3 covers 13 residues. Germline V gene lookup returns CDR1 WSHSY and CDR2 SAAADI. The CDR3 DNA reads TGCGCCACCCGGACAGGGCACAGTTCACCCCTCCACTTT. Translation gives CATRTGHSSPLHF.

The chain is built from TRBV27 and TRBJ1-6; D is unclear. Trimming left V 6 bases short and J 9 bases short, with 6 bases between. Germline loops: CDR1 MNHEY, CDR2 SMNVEV (reference sequence). CDR3 length equals 11 residues. The CDR3 loop is CASRRLSPLHF. CDR3 nucleotide sequence: TGTGCCAGCAGGAGACTTTCACCCCTCCACTTT.

The V and J genes are TRBV6-5 and TRBJ2-7; D uncertain. Trimming took 4 bases from V and 1 from J, leaving 11 bases between them. The CDR3 has 14 amino acids. Germline CDR1 reads MNHEY; CDR2 reads SVGAGI. CDR3 region: CASSSSRSSYEQYF. As DNA, the CDR3 is TGTGCCAGCAGTTCGTCGAGGTCGTCCTACGAGCAGTACTTC.

The rearrangement uses TRBV28 and TRBJ2-5, with 10 bases aligning to TRBD1. The germline CDR1 and CDR2 sequences are MDHEN and SYDVKM. The CDR3 totals 14 residues. V lost 0 bases and J lost 6; bases outside the gene matches: 1. The CDR3 DNA reads TGTGCCAGCAGTTTATGGGGACAGGGGAAGACCCAGTACTTC. The encoded protein is CASSLWGQGKTQYF.

The chain uses TRBV27 and TRBJ2-7, with D possibly matching TRBD1 (5 bases). V lost 0 bases and J 2 bases, leaving 8 bases between the germline ends. The CDR3 covers 14 residues. Germline CDR1 and CDR2: MNHEY and SMNVEV (reference sequence). The CDR3 sequence: CASSLSETAYEQYF. The CDR3 nucleotides read TGTGCCAGCAGTTTATCTGAGACAGCCTACGAGCAGTACTTC.